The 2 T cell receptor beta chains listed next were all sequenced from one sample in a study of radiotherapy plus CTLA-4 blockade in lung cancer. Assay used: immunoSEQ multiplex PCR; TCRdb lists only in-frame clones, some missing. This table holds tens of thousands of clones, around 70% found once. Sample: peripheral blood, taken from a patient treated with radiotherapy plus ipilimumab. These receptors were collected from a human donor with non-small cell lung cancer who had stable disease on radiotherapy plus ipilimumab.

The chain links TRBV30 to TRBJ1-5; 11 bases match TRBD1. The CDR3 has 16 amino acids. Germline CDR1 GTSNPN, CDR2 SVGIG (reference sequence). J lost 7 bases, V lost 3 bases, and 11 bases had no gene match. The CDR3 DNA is TGTGCCTGGAGGGCGGCCGGACAGGGGGCCCGGCAGCCCCAGCATTTT. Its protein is CAWRAAGQGARQPQHF.

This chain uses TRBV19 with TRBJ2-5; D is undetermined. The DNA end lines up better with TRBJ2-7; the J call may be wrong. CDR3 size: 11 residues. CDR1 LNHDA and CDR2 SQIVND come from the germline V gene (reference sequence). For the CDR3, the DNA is TGTGCCAGTAGCCCCCCGCACGAGCAGTACTTC. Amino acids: CASSPPHEQYF.